This T cell receptor (beta chain) was documented in a study of blood T cell repertoires in COVID-19. Study overall: The cDNA or gDNA used as material had been derived from T cells, B-cell-depleted T cells, or PBMCs.

This CDR3 is 16 amino acids long. Germline CDR1 MNHNS, CDR2 SASEGT. Repertoires were generated with immunoSEQ multiplex PCR, while TCRdb's copy carries only in-frame clones and drops some. Seen here are roughly 86,000 clones, roughly 88% observed once, and the top ten hold under 3.5%. With respect to this clone: Compared with germline, one end of the junction differs, possibly owing to a read error.

Sequencing was carried out using peripheral blood. The chain combines TRBV6-1 with TRBJ2-5, with 8 bases identical to TRBD2. The TCR sequence derives from a woman at least 80 years old with COVID-19, enrolled during active disease. The CDR3 nucleotides are TGTGCCAGCAGCGAAGCGATTTTAGCGGGAAAAGAGACCCAGTACTTC. Translating it yields CASSEAILAGKETQYF.